The 18 T cell receptor beta chains below all came from one sample that was sequenced in a study of blood T cell repertoires in COVID-19. The data were produced by immunoSEQ multiplex PCR, yet TCRdb's version contains in-frame clones alone and is incomplete. The sample holds over 200,000 clones, 80% to 95% seen once. Material for sequencing was peripheral blood. The receptors stem from a man in his sixties with COVID-19, enrolled during active disease.

J is TRBJ1-2 and V is TRBV5-6, with a tentative D call TRBD1 (5 bases). V gave up 6 bases and J gave up 6 bases, with 18 bases separating them. The CDR3 runs to 14 residues. Germline V gives CDR1 SGHDT, CDR2 YYEEEE. The CDR3 loop reads CASTSGEKSHGYTF. In DNA, the CDR3 is TGTGCCAGCACCTCGGGGGAGAAGAGTCATGGCTACACCTTC.

V gene TRBV7-2 combines with J gene TRBJ1-5; TRBD1 agrees at 7 bases. Per germline, CDR1 SGHTA and CDR2 FQGNSA. The CDR3 covers 14 residues. V shed 5 bases and J 9 bases; nucleotides not matched to a gene: 10. DNA of the CDR3: TGTGCCAGCAGCACCGGACAGGTGGAGGGGCCCCAGCATTTT. Protein sequence: CASSTGQVEGPQHF.

V and J are TRBV28 and TRBJ1-1, with TRBD1 as a possible D gene (5 bases). Trimming took off 5 bases at V and 4 bases at J, with 8 bases between the two ends. The germline V gene has CDR1 MDHEN and CDR2 SYDVKM. CDR3 length: 12 amino acids. The chain's CDR3 is CASSRQPTEAFF. The CDR3 DNA is TGTGCCAGCAGTCGACAGCCCACTGAAGCTTTCTTT.

The V and J genes are TRBV5-8 and TRBJ1-4; 9 nucleotides line up with TRBD1. The germline V gene has CDR1 SGHTS and CDR2 YDEGEE. J lost 2 bases, V lost 3 bases, and 5 bases had no gene match. The length of the CDR3 is 16 residues. CDR3 region: CASSSTGTGTNEKLFF. In DNA, the CDR3 is TGTGCCAGCAGCTCAACCGGGACAGGGACTAATGAAAAACTGTTTTTT.

The chain recombines TRBV4-2 with TRBJ2-1, with D possibly matching TRBD2 (5 bases). In germline, CDR1 is LGHNA, CDR2 YNFKEQ. The CDR3 is 16 amino acids. Deletions cut 1 base from V and 4 bases from J, with 14 bases between. The CDR3 DNA follows: TGTGCCAGCAGCCAAGCAGGCGCAGGCGGGTACAATGAGCAGTTCTTC. This sequence encodes CASSQAGAGGYNEQFF.

This rearrangement joins TRBV5-4 to TRBJ1-1, with TRBD1 matching 9 bases. CDR1 is SGHNT, CDR2 YYREEE, per germline (reference sequence). The CDR3 has 12 amino acids. V lost 4 bases to trimming and J lost 8 bases; unmatched junction nucleotides: 3. The DNA for the CDR3 is TGTGCCAGCAGCACGGGACAGGGAGAAGCTTTCTTT. Its translation is CASSTGQGEAFF.

This chain uses TRBV19 with TRBJ1-5; a possible D gene is TRBD1 (5 bases). Trimming removed 3 bases at V and 0 bases at J, with 12 bases between. The CDR3 totals 16 residues. Germline lookup yields CDR1 LNHDA and CDR2 SQIVND (reference sequence). The CDR3 nucleotides are TGTGCCAGTAGTATGGGTAGGGGATATAGCAATCAGCCCCAGCATTTT. Its protein is CASSMGRGYSNQPQHF.

The chain combines TRBV30 with TRBJ1-1; 9 nucleotides line up with TRBD1. This CDR3 is 15 amino acids long. The germline V gene has CDR1 GTSNPN and CDR2 SVGIG (reference sequence). V dropped 2 bases and J dropped 5; count of bases not matched to a gene: 9. The CDR3 DNA follows: TGTGCCTGGAGTCGGGGCTTACAGGGGGCAACTGAAGCTTTCTTT. Its protein is CAWSRGLQGATEAFF.

This chain connects TRBV28 to TRBJ1-2; D call uncertain. Germline V gene sequence: CDR1 MDHEN, CDR2 SYDVKM. CDR3 length: 13 amino acids. Trimming stripped 4 bases from V and 1 base from J, with 7 bases between. The CDR3 nucleotides read TGTGCCAGCAGTTCCCCCAATAACTATGGCTACACCTTC. This encodes CASSSPNNYGYTF.

CDR3 DNA sequence: TGTGCCAGCTCACCACCCAGTCATTACGAGCAGTACTTC. This codes for CASSPPSHYEQYF. V usage is TRBV18 and J usage is TRBJ2-7; no clear D gene. V lost 0 bases and J 4 bases, leaving 7 bases between the germline ends. Germline lookup yields CDR1 KGHSH and CDR2 LQKENI. This CDR3 contains 13 residues.

The chain couples TRBV6-1 to TRBJ2-3; 10 positions match TRBD1. V lost 3 bases to trimming and J lost 2 bases; unmatched junction nucleotides: 5. CDR1 is MNHNS, CDR2 SASEGT, per germline. The CDR3 totals 16 residues. DNA for the CDR3: TGTGCCAGCAGTGAGCGACAGGGGGCCCACACAGATACGCAGTATTTT. Residues: CASSERQGAHTDTQYF.

The rearrangement joins TRBV18 to TRBJ2-4; possibly TRBD2 for D (6 bases). V was cut by 5 bases and J by 0 bases, with 17 bases left in between. Per the germline V gene, CDR1 is KGHSH and CDR2 is LQKENI. CDR3 length: 17 residues. In DNA form, the CDR3 reads TGTGCCAGCTCAATGGTGACCGGGACTTTAGCCAAAAACATTCAGTACTTC. It is translated as CASSMVTGTLAKNIQYF.

The genes are TRBV24-1 and TRBJ2-7, with D perhaps matching TRBD2 (5 bases). CDR1 is KGHDR, CDR2 SFDVKD, per germline. CDR3 length equals 13 residues. V was trimmed by 4 bases and J by 5 bases, leaving 11 bases between them. The CDR3 spells CATSEAPGDEQYF. CDR3 sequence (DNA): TGTGCCACCAGTGAGGCCCCCGGGGACGAGCAGTACTTC.

This rearrangement joins TRBV7-2 to TRBJ2-3; D perhaps matches TRBD1 (5 bases). The CDR3 loop spans 14 amino acids. V dropped 0 bases and J dropped 6 bases, with 10 bases sitting between them. Germline CDR1 reads SGHTA; CDR2 reads FQGNSA. Here the CDR3 DNA reads TGTGCCAGCAGCTTAGCAGGGGCGGTGGATACGCAGTATTTT. This sequence encodes CASSLAGAVDTQYF.

This chain links TRBV18 with TRBJ1-4; D ambiguous. Germline-derived CDR1 and CDR2 are KGHSH and LQKENI. This CDR3 has 13 residues. V lost 4 bases and J lost 8, with 11 bases in between. CDR3 loop: CASSRGMGEKLFF. In DNA form, the CDR3 reads TGTGCCAGCTCACGAGGGATGGGCGAAAAACTGTTTTTT.

The chain couples TRBV6-6 to TRBJ1-5; D might be TRBD1 (6 bases). V was cut by 2 bases and J by 7 bases, with 18 bases left in between. The germline V gene has CDR1 MNHNY and CDR2 SVGAGI (reference sequence). CDR3 length: 16 amino acids. The CDR3 loop reads CASSYGGTEVGQPQHF. The CDR3 nucleotides are TGTGCCAGCAGTTACGGGGGCACGGAGGTTGGACAGCCCCAGCATTTT.

The rearrangement joins TRBV5-4 to TRBJ1-1, with TRBD1 matching over 10 bases. Trimming at V came to 9 bases and at J to 0 bases, leaving 14 bases not matched to a gene. Germline assignment: CDR1 SGHNT and CDR2 YYREEE (reference sequence). The CDR3 loop spans 17 amino acids. This CDR3 is CATSDPDRGLLNTEAFF. CDR3 DNA sequence: TGTGCCACCTCCGACCCGGACAGGGGGTTGTTGAACACTGAAGCTTTCTTT.

The chain joins TRBV7-3 to TRBJ2-1; tentative D call: TRBD2 (5 bases). Trimming left V 6 bases short and J 7 bases short, with 25 bases between. Germline lookup yields CDR1 SGHTA and CDR2 FQGTGA. The CDR3 runs 17 residues. CDR3 residues: CASSSPTPHPPGNEQFF. CDR3 sequence (DNA): TGTGCCAGCAGTTCGCCTACCCCTCATCCCCCGGGGAATGAGCAGTTCTTC.